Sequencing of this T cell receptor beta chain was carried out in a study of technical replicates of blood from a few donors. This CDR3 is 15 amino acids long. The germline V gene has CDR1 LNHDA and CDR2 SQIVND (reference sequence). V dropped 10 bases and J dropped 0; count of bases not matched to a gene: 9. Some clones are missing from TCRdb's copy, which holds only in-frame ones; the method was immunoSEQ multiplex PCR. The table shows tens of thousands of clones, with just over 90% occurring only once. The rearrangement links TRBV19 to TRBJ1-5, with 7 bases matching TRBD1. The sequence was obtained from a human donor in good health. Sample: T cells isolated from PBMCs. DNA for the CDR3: TGTGCCACTGGGACAGTCCTTACTAGCAATCAGCCCCAGCATTTT. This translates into CATGTVLTSNQPQHF. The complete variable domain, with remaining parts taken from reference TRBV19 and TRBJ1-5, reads DGGITQSPKYLFRKEGQNVTLSCEQNLNHDAMYWYRQDPGQGLRLIYYSQIVNDFQKGDIAEGYSVSREKKESFPLTVTSAQKNPTAFYLCATGTVLTSNQPQHFGDGTRLSIL.